This TCR beta chain was retrieved from a study of CD8 T cells in ankylosing spondylitis. TCRdb redid the calling of the 5' RACE reads with MiXCR, one entry per CDR3 protein. The sample carries hundreds of thousands of distinct CDR3 sequences, around 19% recorded once. Sample: blood, either unsorted or a sorted T cell fraction (not recorded which). This receptor was identified in a male donor with ankylosing spondylitis or in good health (not recorded which).

The CDR3 sequence: CASIHTGFYNSPLHF. CDR3 DNA sequence: TGTGCCAGCATCCATACGGGGTTCTATAATTCACCCCTCCACTTT. The chain recombines TRBV6-1 with TRBJ1-6; no definite D call. The germline V gene encodes CDR1 MNHNS and CDR2 SASEGT. Trimming removed 7 bases from V and 3 bases from J, with 13 bases in between. The CDR3 spans 15 residues.